One and the same sample provided the 19 T cell receptor beta chains below, sequenced in a study of CD8 T cells in ankylosing spondylitis. One entry per CDR3 protein results from TCRdb running MiXCR on the 5' RACE reads. The table shows about 150,000 distinct CDR3 sequences, with 40% to 50% occurring only once. The sample comprised synovial fluid, either unsorted or a sorted T cell fraction (not recorded which). These receptors came from a male donor with ankylosing spondylitis.

This clonotype was detected a few times. In nucleotides, the CDR3 is TGTGCCAGCAGTTTAGGGGGGACAGAAACCTACGAGCAGTACTTC. This sequence encodes CASSLGGTETYEQYF. The chain has TRBV12-3 or TRBV12-4 and TRBJ2-7, with TRBD1 identical over 7 bases. The V segment lost 1 base and the J segment 2 bases; nucleotides outside the gene matches: 5. This CDR3 is built from 15 residues.

This clonotype came up a few times. The CDR3 protein is CASPPAGRNTEAFF. As DNA, the CDR3 is TGTGCCAGCCCACCGGCCGGGAGGAACACTGAAGCTTTCTTT. This sequence joins TRBV16 and TRBJ1-1; D is undetermined. The CDR3 spans 14 residues. Germline loops: CDR1 KGHSY, CDR2 FQNENV. The ends were cut back, 8 bases at V and 1 base at J, with 14 bases in the middle.

This clonotype was seen only a few times. This chain joins TRBV10-3 and TRBJ2-1; 12 bases fit TRBD2. From germline, CDR1 is ENHRY and CDR2 SYGVKD. V lost 5 bases to trimming and J lost 4 bases; unmatched junction nucleotides: 3. This CDR3 comprises 15 residues. The CDR3 here is CAISRGLAGYNEQFF. CDR3 bases: TGTGCCATCAGTCGGGGACTAGCGGGTTACAATGAGCAGTTCTTC.

This clonotype was seen a handful of times. The J gene is TRBJ1-5, the V gene TRBV4-1, with D possibly matching TRBD1 (6 bases). The CDR3 is made up of 18 amino acids. Trimming took off 1 base at V and 0 bases at J, with 16 bases between the two ends. Germline values: CDR1 MGHRA, CDR2 YSYEKL. CDR3 nucleotides: TGCGCCAGCAGCCAAGTAGGGACACGATATTATAGCAATCAGCCCCAGCATTTT. This codes for CASSQVGTRYYSNQPQHF.

The V gene is TRBV6-5, the J gene TRBJ1-2; no reliable D call. Germline loops: CDR1 MNHEY, CDR2 SVGAGI. This CDR3 is built from 18 residues. V lost 0 bases and J lost 2, with 19 bases in between. Here the CDR3 DNA reads TGTGCCAGCAGTTACTCGACGGGGAAGGCTTATCTGAACTATGGCTACACCTTC. It encodes CASSYSTGKAYLNYGYTF.

The rearrangement links TRBV4-1 to TRBJ2-2; D uncertain. The germline gives CDR1 MGHRA, CDR2 YSYEKL. The CDR3 covers 16 residues. The V and J ends lost 0 bases and 6 bases respectively, with 14 bases between them. The CDR3 loop reads CASSQEGPSRAGELFF. For the CDR3, the DNA is TGCGCCAGCAGCCAAGAAGGACCATCCCGCGCCGGGGAGCTGTTTTTT.

The chain has TRBV6-1 and TRBJ1-5; TRBD1 agrees at 7 bases. In germline, CDR1 is MNHNS, CDR2 SASEGT. The CDR3 is 13 amino acids. V lost 9 bases and J lost 0; bases outside the gene matches: 2. The CDR3 sequence is CASGQASNQPQHF. In DNA, the CDR3 is TGTGCCAGTGGACAGGCTAGCAATCAGCCCCAGCATTTT.

CDR3 protein: CASGLVQSVWGTDNLWNTEAFF. CDR3 DNA sequence: TGTGCTAGTGGTTTGGTACAATCTGTCTGGGGGACAGATAATCTCTGGAACACTGAAGCTTTCTTT. The rearrangement links TRBV12-5 to TRBJ1-1; TRBD1 aligns across 7 bases. This CDR3 has 22 amino acids. In germline, CDR1 is LGHNT, CDR2 FRNRAP. V lost 0 bases to trimming and J lost 1 base; unmatched junction nucleotides: 23.

Ten or more counts support this clonotype. The chain recombines TRBV6-1 with TRBJ2-3, with 13 bases fitting TRBD2. Germline-derived CDR1 and CDR2 are MNHNS and SASEGT. Trimming removed 4 bases from V and 5 bases from J; junction bases left unmatched: 9. The CDR3 consists of 17 residues. Written as DNA, the CDR3 is TGTGCCAGCAGTGGAACTAGCGGGGGGGCCCGGGGAGATACGCAGTATTTT. Encoded protein: CASSGTSGGARGDTQYF.

The V call is TRBV15, the J call TRBJ2-7; D is undetermined. The CDR3 sequence is 15 residues long. Germline V lookup: CDR1 LNHNV, CDR2 YYDKDF (reference sequence). The V and J ends lost 2 bases and 3 bases respectively, with 14 bases between them. The CDR3 loop reads CATSRPQASIYEQYF. Here the CDR3 DNA reads TGTGCCACCAGCAGACCCCAGGCTAGTATCTACGAGCAGTACTTC.

The V gene is TRBV7-8, the J gene TRBJ1-6, with D uncertain. Deletions cut 3 bases from V and 8 bases from J, with 17 bases between. Germline V gives CDR1 SGHVS, CDR2 FQNEAQ. This CDR3 has 16 residues. The DNA for the CDR3 is TGTGCCAGCAGCTTGACTGCATTCGGGTATCATTCACCCCTCCACTTT. Translating gives CASSLTAFGYHSPLHF.

A few counts support this clonotype. The gene calls are TRBV10-3 and TRBJ1-5; D is perhaps TRBD1 (5 bases). Trimming removed 3 bases at V and 3 bases at J, with 18 bases between. There are 17 residues in the CDR3. In germline, CDR1 is ENHRY, CDR2 SYGVKD. CDR3 loop: CAISEFALDMINQPQHF. Written as DNA, the CDR3 is TGTGCCATCAGTGAATTCGCGCTGGACATGATCAATCAGCCCCAGCATTTT.

This clonotype has only a few counts. The V gene is TRBV4-1, the J gene TRBJ1-5, with 9 bases lining up with TRBD1. CDR3 size: 18 residues. Germline V gives CDR1 MGHRA, CDR2 YSYEKL. Trimming took 0 bases from V and 1 from J; bases not matched to a gene: 7. In DNA, the CDR3 is TGCGCCAGCAGCCAAGATTTCTACAGGGGGCCGAGCAATCAGCCCCAGCATTTT. Its protein is CASSQDFYRGPSNQPQHF.

The chain is built from TRBV7-9 and TRBJ1-1, with D hard to call. CDR1 and CDR2 from the germline V gene are SEHNR and FQNEAQ (reference sequence). V lost 6 bases and J lost 10, with 18 bases in between. This CDR3 comprises 13 residues. CDR3 in amino acids: CASSPGIQFGAFF. The CDR3 DNA is TGTGCCAGCAGTCCCGGGATCCAATTTGGAGCTTTCTTT.

V usage is TRBV25-1 and J usage is TRBJ1-1; D is unresolved. The CDR3 totals 11 residues. Per germline, CDR1 MGHDK and CDR2 SYGVNS. V was pared by 1 base and J by 10 bases, with 7 bases between. CDR3 bases: TGTGCCAGCAGTGAATTCGAAGGAGCTTTCTTT. This sequence encodes CASSEFEGAFF.

The chain couples TRBV30 to TRBJ1-1; D is unresolved. Deletions cut 2 bases from V and 5 bases from J, with 12 bases between. The CDR3 runs to 13 residues. Germline assignment: CDR1 GTSNPN and CDR2 SVGIG (reference sequence). CDR3 DNA sequence: TGTGCCTGGAGTCCAGGTTTGGGAACTGAAGCTTTCTTT. This gives the protein CAWSPGLGTEAFF.

The table lists this clonotype with a count of one. This chain connects TRBV27 to TRBJ2-5, with TRBD2 identical over 7 bases. Germline CDR1 is MNHEY and CDR2 is SMNVEV (reference sequence). The CDR3 spans 16 residues. With V trimmed by 4 bases and J by 0 bases, 8 bases remained unmatched. The CDR3 coding sequence is TGTGCCAGCAGTTCAACCGCGGGGGTGGACCAAGAGACCCAGTACTTC. This gives the protein CASSSTAGVDQETQYF.

The chain has TRBV2 and TRBJ1-2, with TRBD1 matching over 7 bases. This CDR3 is 14 amino acids long. Germline CDR1 reads SNHLY; CDR2 reads FYNNEI. The trim removed 10 bases at V and 5 bases at J, leaving 13 bases unmatched. CDR3 residues: CATYETGKIYGYTF. The CDR3 DNA sequence: TGTGCCACCTACGAGACAGGGAAAATATATGGCTACACCTTC.

The chain has TRBV6-1 and TRBJ2-5; 8 bases map to TRBD2. Trimming removed 6 bases from V and 5 bases from J; junction bases left unmatched: 11. The CDR3 covers 15 residues. Germline assignment: CDR1 MNHNS and CDR2 SASEGT. In DNA, the CDR3 is TGTGCCAGCAGAGAATCGGGACTAGGAATTGAGACCCAGTACTTC. Its protein is CASRESGLGIETQYF.